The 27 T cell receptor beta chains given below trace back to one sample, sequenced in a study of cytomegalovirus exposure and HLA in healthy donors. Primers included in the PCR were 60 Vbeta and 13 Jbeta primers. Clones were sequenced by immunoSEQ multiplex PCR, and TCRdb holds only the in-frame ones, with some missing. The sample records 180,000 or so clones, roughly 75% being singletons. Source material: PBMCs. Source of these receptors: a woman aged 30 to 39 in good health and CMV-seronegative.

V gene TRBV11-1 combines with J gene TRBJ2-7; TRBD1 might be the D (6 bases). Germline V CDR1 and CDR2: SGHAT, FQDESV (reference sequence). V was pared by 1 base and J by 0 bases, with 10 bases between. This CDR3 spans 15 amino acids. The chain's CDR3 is CASSLEQGSSYEQYF. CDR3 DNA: TGTGCCAGCAGCTTAGAGCAGGGGAGCTCCTACGAGCAGTACTTC.

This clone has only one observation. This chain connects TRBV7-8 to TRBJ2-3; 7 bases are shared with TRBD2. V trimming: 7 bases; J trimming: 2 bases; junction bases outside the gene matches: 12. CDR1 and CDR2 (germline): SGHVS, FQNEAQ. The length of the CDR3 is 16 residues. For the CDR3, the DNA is TGTGCCAGCATTCTGGCCTCAGCGGGGTACACAGATACGCAGTATTTT. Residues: CASILASAGYTDTQYF.

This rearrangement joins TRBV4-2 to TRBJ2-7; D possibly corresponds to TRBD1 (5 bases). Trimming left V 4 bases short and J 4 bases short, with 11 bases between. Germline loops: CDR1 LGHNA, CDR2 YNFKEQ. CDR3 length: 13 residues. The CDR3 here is CASSPAQDYEQYF. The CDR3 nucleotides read TGTGCCAGCAGCCCAGCACAGGATTACGAGCAGTACTTC.

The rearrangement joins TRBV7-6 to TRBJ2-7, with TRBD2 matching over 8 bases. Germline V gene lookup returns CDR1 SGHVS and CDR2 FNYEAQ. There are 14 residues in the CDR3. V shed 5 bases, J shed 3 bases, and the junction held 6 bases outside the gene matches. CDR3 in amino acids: CASSPLAGIYEQYF. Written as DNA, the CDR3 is TGTGCCAGCAGCCCCTTAGCGGGGATCTACGAGCAGTACTTC.

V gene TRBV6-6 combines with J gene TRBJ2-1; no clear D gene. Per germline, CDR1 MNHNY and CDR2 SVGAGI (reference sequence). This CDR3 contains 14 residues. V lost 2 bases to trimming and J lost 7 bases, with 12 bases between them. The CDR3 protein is CASSYTLVRNEQFF. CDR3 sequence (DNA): TGTGCCAGCAGTTACACTCTAGTGCGGAATGAGCAGTTCTTC.

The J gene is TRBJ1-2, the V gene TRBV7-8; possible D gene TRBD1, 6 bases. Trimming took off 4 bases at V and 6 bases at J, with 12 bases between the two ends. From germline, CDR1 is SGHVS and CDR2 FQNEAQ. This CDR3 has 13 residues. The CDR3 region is CASSSRGHHGYTF. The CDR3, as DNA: TGTGCCAGCAGCTCAAGGGGACACCATGGCTACACCTTC.

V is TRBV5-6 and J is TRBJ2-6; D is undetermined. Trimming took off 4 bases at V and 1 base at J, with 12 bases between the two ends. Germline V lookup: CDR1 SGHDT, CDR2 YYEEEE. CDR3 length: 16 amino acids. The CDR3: CASSPNHSSGANVLTF. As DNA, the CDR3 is TGTGCCAGCAGCCCCAACCACAGTTCTGGGGCCAACGTCCTGACTTTC.

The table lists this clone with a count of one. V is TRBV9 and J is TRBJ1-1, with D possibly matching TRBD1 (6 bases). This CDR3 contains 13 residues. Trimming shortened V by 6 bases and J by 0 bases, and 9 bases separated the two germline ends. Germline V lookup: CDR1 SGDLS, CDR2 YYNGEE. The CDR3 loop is CASNRVLNTEAFF. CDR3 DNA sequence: TGTGCCAGCAACAGGGTGCTGAACACTGAAGCTTTCTTT.

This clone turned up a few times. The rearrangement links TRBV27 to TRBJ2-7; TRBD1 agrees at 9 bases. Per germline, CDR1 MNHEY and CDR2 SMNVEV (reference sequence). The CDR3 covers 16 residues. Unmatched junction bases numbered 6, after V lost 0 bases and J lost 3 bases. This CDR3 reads CASSLSSGTGNYEQYF. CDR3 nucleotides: TGTGCCAGCAGTTTATCGTCCGGGACAGGGAACTACGAGCAGTACTTC.

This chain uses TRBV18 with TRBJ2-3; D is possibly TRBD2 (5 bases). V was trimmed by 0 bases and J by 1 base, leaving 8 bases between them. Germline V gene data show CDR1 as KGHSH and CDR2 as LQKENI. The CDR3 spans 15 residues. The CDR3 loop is CASSPPSRGTDTQYF. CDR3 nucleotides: TGTGCCAGCTCACCACCCTCGCGGGGCACAGATACGCAGTATTTT.

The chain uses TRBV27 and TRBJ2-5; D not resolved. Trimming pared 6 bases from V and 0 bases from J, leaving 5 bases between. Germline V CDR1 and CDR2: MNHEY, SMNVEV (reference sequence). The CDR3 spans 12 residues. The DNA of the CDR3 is TGTGCCAGCAGCCCCGACCAAGAGACCCAGTACTTC. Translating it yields CASSPDQETQYF.

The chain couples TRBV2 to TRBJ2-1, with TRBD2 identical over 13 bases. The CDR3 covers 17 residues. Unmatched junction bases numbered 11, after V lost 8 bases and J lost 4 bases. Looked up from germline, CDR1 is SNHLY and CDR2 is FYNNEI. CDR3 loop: CASLIPVTSGRYNEQFF. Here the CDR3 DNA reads TGTGCCAGCCTAATCCCTGTGACTAGCGGGAGGTACAATGAGCAGTTCTTC.

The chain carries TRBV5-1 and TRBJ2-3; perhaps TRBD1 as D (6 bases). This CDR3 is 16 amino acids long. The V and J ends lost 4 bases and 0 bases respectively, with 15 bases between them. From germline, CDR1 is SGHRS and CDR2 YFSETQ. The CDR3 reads CASSIGRGYSTDTQYF. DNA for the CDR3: TGCGCCAGCAGCATAGGAAGGGGGTATAGCACAGATACGCAGTATTTT.

The CDR3 nucleotides read TGTGCCAGCAGCGCATGGCCAGAACGGGGGGGATACACCGGGGAGCTGTTTTTT. This codes for CASSAWPERGGYTGELFF. This chain links TRBV11-2 with TRBJ2-2; 8 bases agree with TRBD2. The CDR3 loop spans 18 amino acids. Germline CDR1 SGHAT, CDR2 FQNNGV. Trimming took 5 bases from V and 3 from J; bases not matched to a gene: 14.

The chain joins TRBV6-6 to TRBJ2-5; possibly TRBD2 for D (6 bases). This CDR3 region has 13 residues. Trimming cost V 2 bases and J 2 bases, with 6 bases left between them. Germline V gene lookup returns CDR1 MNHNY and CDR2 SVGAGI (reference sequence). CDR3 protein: CASSYAGQETQYF. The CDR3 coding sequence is TGTGCCAGCAGTTACGCGGGACAAGAGACCCAGTACTTC.

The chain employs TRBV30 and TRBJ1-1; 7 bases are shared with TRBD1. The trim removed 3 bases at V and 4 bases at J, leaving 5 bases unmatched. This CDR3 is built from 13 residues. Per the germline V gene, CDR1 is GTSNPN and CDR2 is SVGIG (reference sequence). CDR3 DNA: TGTGCCTGGAGACCGACAGGGAGCACTGAAGCTTTCTTT. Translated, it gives CAWRPTGSTEAFF.

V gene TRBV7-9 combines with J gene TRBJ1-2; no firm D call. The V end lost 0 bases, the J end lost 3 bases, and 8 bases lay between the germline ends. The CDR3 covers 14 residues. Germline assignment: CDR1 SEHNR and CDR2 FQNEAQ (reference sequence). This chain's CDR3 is CASSLAFPDYGYTF. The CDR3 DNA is TGTGCCAGCAGCTTAGCTTTTCCGGACTATGGCTACACCTTC.

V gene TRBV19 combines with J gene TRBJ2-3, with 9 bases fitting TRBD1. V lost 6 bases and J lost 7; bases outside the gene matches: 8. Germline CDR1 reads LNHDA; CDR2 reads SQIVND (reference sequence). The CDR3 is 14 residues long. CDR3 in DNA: TGTGCCAGTAGACAGGGGGCCGGTGTGAATACGCAGTATTTT. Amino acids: CASRQGAGVNTQYF.

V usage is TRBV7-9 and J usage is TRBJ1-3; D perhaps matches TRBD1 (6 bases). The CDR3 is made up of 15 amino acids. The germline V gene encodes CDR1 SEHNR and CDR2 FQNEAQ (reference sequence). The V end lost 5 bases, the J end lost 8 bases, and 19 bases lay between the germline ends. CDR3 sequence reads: CASSPPTRGFDTIYF. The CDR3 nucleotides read TGTGCCAGCAGCCCGCCCACCAGGGGATTCGACACCATATATTTT.

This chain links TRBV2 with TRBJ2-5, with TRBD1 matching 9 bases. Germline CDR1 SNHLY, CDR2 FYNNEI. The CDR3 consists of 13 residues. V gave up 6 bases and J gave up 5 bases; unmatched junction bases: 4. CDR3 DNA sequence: TGTGCCAGCAGAGGTGGACAGGGGGAGACCCAGTACTTC. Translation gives CASRGGQGETQYF.

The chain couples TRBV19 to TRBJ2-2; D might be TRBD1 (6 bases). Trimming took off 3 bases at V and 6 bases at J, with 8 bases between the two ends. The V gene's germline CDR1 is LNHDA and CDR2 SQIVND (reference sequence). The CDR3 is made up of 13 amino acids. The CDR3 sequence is CASSIKGAGELFF. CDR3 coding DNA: TGTGCCAGTAGTATCAAGGGGGCCGGGGAGCTGTTTTTT.

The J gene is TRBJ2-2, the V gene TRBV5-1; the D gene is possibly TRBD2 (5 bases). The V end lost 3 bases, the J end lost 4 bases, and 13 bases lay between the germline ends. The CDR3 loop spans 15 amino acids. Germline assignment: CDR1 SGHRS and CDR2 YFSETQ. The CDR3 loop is CASSSGIPSTGELFF. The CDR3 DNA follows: TGCGCCAGCAGCTCCGGGATCCCGAGCACCGGGGAGCTGTTTTTT.

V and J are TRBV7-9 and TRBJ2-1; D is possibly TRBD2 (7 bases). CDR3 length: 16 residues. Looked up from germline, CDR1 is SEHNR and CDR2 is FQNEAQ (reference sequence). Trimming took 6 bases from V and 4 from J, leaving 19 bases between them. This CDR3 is CASSPTGGRYYNEQFF. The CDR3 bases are TGTGCCAGCAGTCCAACCGGGGGGCGGTATTACAATGAGCAGTTCTTC.

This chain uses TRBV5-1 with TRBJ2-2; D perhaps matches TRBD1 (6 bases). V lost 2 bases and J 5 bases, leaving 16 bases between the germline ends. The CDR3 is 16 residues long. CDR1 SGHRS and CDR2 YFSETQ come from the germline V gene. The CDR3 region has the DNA TGCGCCAGCAGCTTCGGCGTCACAAGGGGGACCGGGGAGCTGTTTTTT. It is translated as CASSFGVTRGTGELFF.

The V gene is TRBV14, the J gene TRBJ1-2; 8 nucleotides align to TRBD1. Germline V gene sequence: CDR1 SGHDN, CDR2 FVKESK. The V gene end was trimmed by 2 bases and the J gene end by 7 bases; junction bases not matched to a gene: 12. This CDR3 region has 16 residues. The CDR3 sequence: CASSQKDREEVVGYTF. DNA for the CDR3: TGTGCCAGCAGCCAAAAGGACAGGGAGGAGGTCGTTGGCTACACCTTC.

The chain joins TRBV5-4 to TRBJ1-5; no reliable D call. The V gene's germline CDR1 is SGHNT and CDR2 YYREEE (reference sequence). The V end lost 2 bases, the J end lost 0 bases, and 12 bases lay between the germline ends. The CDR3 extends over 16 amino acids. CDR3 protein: CASSFGLPDSNQPQHF. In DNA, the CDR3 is TGTGCCAGCAGCTTTGGGCTGCCCGATAGCAATCAGCCCCAGCATTTT.

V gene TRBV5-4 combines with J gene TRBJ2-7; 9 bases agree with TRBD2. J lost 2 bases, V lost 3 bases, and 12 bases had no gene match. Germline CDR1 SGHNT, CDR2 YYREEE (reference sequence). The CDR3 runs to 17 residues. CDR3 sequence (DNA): TGTGCCAGCAGCTCCGCCGGTCTAGCGGGGCGCACCTACGAGCAGTACTTC. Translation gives CASSSAGLAGRTYEQYF. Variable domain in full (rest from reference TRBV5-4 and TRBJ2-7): ETGVTQSPTHLIKTRGQQVTLRCSSQSGHNTVSWYQQALGQGPQFIFQYYREEENGRGNFPPRFSGLQFPNYSSELNVNALELDDSALYLCASSSAGLAGRTYEQYFGPGTRLTVT.